Listed below are T cell receptor beta chains from one sample, sequenced in a study of regulatory T cells in long-lasting Graves disease. From the multiplex PCR reads, TCRdb called clonotypes with MiXCR, one entry per CDR3 protein. The table lists 400,000 to 450,000 distinct CDR3 sequences, about 15% of them singletons, with roughly a sixth in the top ten. In addition, the sample was reused for a study of T cells in Graves' hyperthyroidism and ophthalmopathy.

The input for sequencing was peripheral blood mononuclear cells (PBMCs), taken at new diagnosis, from a patient treated with antithyroid drugs. The receptors originated from a woman aged 25 to 39 with Graves disease. Both conserved end residues are part of each CDR3. D genes are given only for firm matches. Part of the rows lack a size; the others show once, few, many or a class for expanded clones.

CDR3 DNA: TGTGCCAGCAGTTTTGTGGCTCTCAGGGACACTGAAGCTTTCTTT; CDR3 protein: CASSFVALRDTEAFF; J gene: TRBJ1-1; clone size: many; CDR3 length: 15; V gene: TRBV12-3/TRBV12-4; D gene: NA
CDR3 DNA: TGCAGCGTTTATATCTGGGGACAGGACTATGGCTACACCTTC; CDR3 protein: CSVYIWGQDYGYTF; J gene: TRBJ1-2; clone size: few; CDR3 length: 14; V gene: TRBV29-1; D gene: TRBD1
CDR3 DNA: TGTGCCAGCAGCTGGGGACTAGCGATCGGTTCCGACGAGCAGTACTTC; CDR3 protein: CASSWGLAIGSDEQYF; J gene: TRBJ2-7; clone size: many; CDR3 length: 16; V gene: TRBV5-6; D gene: TRBD2
CDR3 DNA: TGTGCCAGCAGCATATCGACAGGACTTCAAAACTATGGCTACACCTTC; CDR3 protein: CASSISTGLQNYGYTF; J gene: TRBJ1-2; clone size: NA; CDR3 length: 16; V gene: TRBV7-2; D gene: NA
CDR3 DNA: TGTGCCAGCAGCTTAGCCGGCAGGTGGGCGGCTTCCTACGAGCAGTACTTC; CDR3 protein: CASSLAGRWAASYEQYF; J gene: TRBJ2-7; clone size: many; CDR3 length: 17; V gene: TRBV7-2; D gene: NA
CDR3 DNA: TGTGCCTGGACCTCGGACCACACCGGGGAGCTGTTTTTT; CDR3 protein: CAWTSDHTGELFF; J gene: TRBJ2-2; clone size: many; CDR3 length: 13; V gene: TRBV30; D gene: NA
CDR3 DNA: TGCAGTGCTCGGGGGGAGAGCACTGAAGCTTTCTTT; CDR3 protein: CSARGESTEAFF; J gene: TRBJ1-1; clone size: few; CDR3 length: 12; V gene: TRBV20-1; D gene: NA
CDR3 DNA: TGCAGTGCTAGAGCTCCGGGACTAGCGGGACGGGGGCAGTTCTTC; CDR3 protein: CSARAPGLAGRGQFF; J gene: TRBJ2-1; clone size: NA; CDR3 length: 15; V gene: TRBV20-1; D gene: TRBD2
CDR3 DNA: TGTGCCAGCAGCCCAGCAGGGGCGAGGGGAAACACCATATATTTT; CDR3 protein: CASSPAGARGNTIYF; J gene: TRBJ1-3; clone size: NA; CDR3 length: 15; V gene: TRBV7-2; D gene: NA
CDR3 DNA: TGTGCCAGCACCGGACAGGGCGGCTCCTACAATGAGCAGTTCTTC; CDR3 protein: CASTGQGGSYNEQFF; J gene: TRBJ2-1; clone size: NA; CDR3 length: 15; V gene: TRBV6-2/TRBV6-3; D gene: TRBD1
CDR3 DNA: TGTGCCATCAGGGGGGACAGCCCGAATCAGCCCCAGCATTTT; CDR3 protein: CAIRGDSPNQPQHF; J gene: TRBJ1-5; clone size: few; CDR3 length: 14; V gene: TRBV10-3; D gene: TRBD1
CDR3 DNA: TGTGCCAGTAGTATATTCGGAGGGACGAACCCTAACTATGGCTACACCTTC; CDR3 protein: CASSIFGGTNPNYGYTF; J gene: TRBJ1-2; clone size: few; CDR3 length: 17; V gene: TRBV19; D gene: NA
CDR3 DNA: TGTGCCAGCAGCGTACAGGGGGCTGGAGAGCAGTACTTC; CDR3 protein: CASSVQGAGEQYF; J gene: TRBJ2-7; clone size: few; CDR3 length: 13; V gene: TRBV9; D gene: TRBD1
CDR3 DNA: TGTGCCACCAGTGATTTGCCCCCTTTAGCGGGAGGACAAGATACGCAGTATTTT; CDR3 protein: CATSDLPPLAGGQDTQYF; J gene: TRBJ2-3; clone size: many; CDR3 length: 18; V gene: TRBV24-1; D gene: TRBD2
CDR3 DNA: TGTGCCAGCAGTTTACACAGGGGGGTCGCTCAAGAGACCCAGTACTTC; CDR3 protein: CASSLHRGVAQETQYF; J gene: TRBJ2-5; clone size: many; CDR3 length: 16; V gene: TRBV27; D gene: TRBD1
CDR3 DNA: TGCAGTGCTAGAGGAAGGAGCGACTACGAGCAGTACTTC; CDR3 protein: CSARGRSDYEQYF; J gene: TRBJ2-7; clone size: many; CDR3 length: 13; V gene: TRBV20-1; D gene: NA
CDR3 DNA: TGTGCCAGCAGCTCCTCACTAGCGGGAGGTTTTAATGAGCAGTTCTTC; CDR3 protein: CASSSSLAGGFNEQFF; J gene: TRBJ2-1; clone size: many; CDR3 length: 16; V gene: TRBV13; D gene: TRBD2
CDR3 DNA: TGTGCGGTGGACAGGGCCAATGAGCAGTTCTTC; CDR3 protein: CAVDRANEQFF; J gene: TRBJ2-1; clone size: NA; CDR3 length: 11; V gene: TRBV12-3/TRBV12-4; D gene: TRBD1
CDR3 DNA: TGTGCCAGTAGCTGGTTGGGAGATGGAGCTTTCTTT; CDR3 protein: CASSWLGDGAFF; J gene: TRBJ1-1; clone size: many; CDR3 length: 12; V gene: TRBV19; D gene: NA
CDR3 DNA: TGTGCCAGCAGCTTGGTTCGGGTTTTGCAGACCCAGTACTTC; CDR3 protein: CASSLVRVLQTQYF; J gene: TRBJ2-5; clone size: many; CDR3 length: 14; V gene: TRBV7-8; D gene: NA
CDR3 DNA: TGCAGTGCTAGAGATCGGGGTAAGAGCACTGAAGCTTTCTTT; CDR3 protein: CSARDRGKSTEAFF; J gene: TRBJ1-1; clone size: NA; CDR3 length: 14; V gene: TRBV20-1; D gene: NA
CDR3 DNA: TGTGCCAGCAGGACCAGGGGGATGCCGAGGGACACTGAAGCTTTCTTT; CDR3 protein: CASRTRGMPRDTEAFF; J gene: TRBJ1-1; clone size: many; CDR3 length: 16; V gene: TRBV12-3/TRBV12-4; D gene: TRBD1
CDR3 DNA: TGTGCCAGCAGCGTAAGTGGCCTAGCGGGAGGGAGTGGAGGAGAGACCCAGTACTTC; CDR3 protein: CASSVSGLAGGSGGETQYF; J gene: TRBJ2-5; clone size: many; CDR3 length: 19; V gene: TRBV9; D gene: TRBD2
CDR3 DNA: TGTGCCAGCAGTGAAGTTAATAGGGAAGCTTTCTTT; CDR3 protein: CASSEVNREAFF; J gene: TRBJ1-1; clone size: few; CDR3 length: 12; V gene: TRBV6-1; D gene: NA
CDR3 DNA: TGCAGTGCTTTGCTCCTCCCTGAAGCTTTCTTT; CDR3 protein: CSALLLPEAFF; J gene: TRBJ1-1; clone size: many; CDR3 length: 11; V gene: TRBV20-1; D gene: NA
CDR3 DNA: TGTGTCAGCAGTGTACAGGGGGCGGCCTACGAGCAGTACTTC; CDR3 protein: CVSSVQGAAYEQYF; J gene: TRBJ2-7; clone size: NA; CDR3 length: 14; V gene: TRBV28; D gene: TRBD1
CDR3 DNA: TGTGCCAGCAGTTCGGGGCGATTAAGCATAAACATTCAGTACTTC; CDR3 protein: CASSSGRLSINIQYF; J gene: TRBJ2-4; clone size: few; CDR3 length: 15; V gene: TRBV27; D gene: NA
CDR3 DNA: TGTGCCAGCAGCCCAGAGGGCACAGGCTACACCTTC; CDR3 protein: CASSPEGTGYTF; J gene: TRBJ1-2; clone size: NA; CDR3 length: 12; V gene: TRBV7-8; D gene: NA
CDR3 DNA: TGTGCCACCAGCAGAACGGCAGGGGTGGATGAAAAACTGTTTTTT; CDR3 protein: CATSRTAGVDEKLFF; J gene: TRBJ1-4; clone size: NA; CDR3 length: 15; V gene: TRBV15; D gene: NA
CDR3 DNA: TGTGCCACCACCGGCGGTTTCAATGAGCAGTTCTTC; CDR3 protein: CATTGGFNEQFF; J gene: TRBJ2-1; clone size: few; CDR3 length: 12; V gene: TRBV24-1; D gene: NA
CDR3 DNA: TGTGCCAGCAGGAGACAGGCTGGAGGGGCCAACGTCCTGACTTTC; CDR3 protein: CASRRQAGGANVLTF; J gene: TRBJ2-6; clone size: few; CDR3 length: 15; V gene: TRBV6-2/TRBV6-3; D gene: NA
CDR3 DNA: TGTGCCTGGCAGGGGGAAGGGGGACAGCCCCAGCATTTT; CDR3 protein: CAWQGEGGQPQHF; J gene: TRBJ1-5; clone size: many; CDR3 length: 13; V gene: TRBV30; D gene: TRBD1
CDR3 DNA: TGCAGCGTTGCCGACAGGGATAACTATGGCTACACCTTC; CDR3 protein: CSVADRDNYGYTF; J gene: TRBJ1-2; clone size: many; CDR3 length: 13; V gene: TRBV29-1; D gene: TRBD1
CDR3 DNA: TGTGCCAGCAGTGACCTACTAGCGGGACCCACAGATACGCAGTATTTT; CDR3 protein: CASSDLLAGPTDTQYF; J gene: TRBJ2-3; clone size: NA; CDR3 length: 16; V gene: TRBV6-1; D gene: TRBD2
CDR3 DNA: TGTGCCAGCAGTCCTACAGGGACAGGGAAGGCAGATACGCAGTATTTT; CDR3 protein: CASSPTGTGKADTQYF; J gene: TRBJ2-3; clone size: many; CDR3 length: 16; V gene: TRBV7-8; D gene: TRBD1
CDR3 DNA: TGTGCCAGTAACAGGGGAAACATTCAGTACTTC; CDR3 protein: CASNRGNIQYF; J gene: TRBJ2-4; clone size: NA; CDR3 length: 11; V gene: TRBV19; D gene: TRBD1
CDR3 DNA: TGCAGCGTTGAGGACCGGCTTAACTATGGCTACACCTTC; CDR3 protein: CSVEDRLNYGYTF; J gene: TRBJ1-2; clone size: many; CDR3 length: 13; V gene: TRBV29-1; D gene: NA
CDR3 DNA: TGTGCCAGCAGTCCCGGACTAGCGGGAGCGGCTGGGCAGTTCTTC; CDR3 protein: CASSPGLAGAAGQFF; J gene: TRBJ2-1; clone size: many; CDR3 length: 15; V gene: TRBV27; D gene: TRBD2
CDR3 DNA: TGCAGCGTTCCCGGGACAGGGGCTTTCTACGAGCAGTACTTC; CDR3 protein: CSVPGTGAFYEQYF; J gene: TRBJ2-7; clone size: many; CDR3 length: 14; V gene: TRBV29-1; D gene: TRBD1
CDR3 DNA: TGTGCCAGCAGCTTAGGCCCTAGCGGGAATCGTGATACGCAGTATTTT; CDR3 protein: CASSLGPSGNRDTQYF; J gene: TRBJ2-3; clone size: many; CDR3 length: 16; V gene: TRBV7-8; D gene: TRBD2
CDR3 DNA: TGTGCCAGCAGTGAAGAGGTGGGCAATCAGCCCCAGCATTTT; CDR3 protein: CASSEEVGNQPQHF; J gene: TRBJ1-5; clone size: NA; CDR3 length: 14; V gene: TRBV25-1; D gene: NA
CDR3 DNA: TGCAGTGCTCCCAGGTGGTGGGCTAGCGGCGCCTACAATGAGCAGTTCTTC; CDR3 protein: CSAPRWWASGAYNEQFF; J gene: TRBJ2-1; clone size: many; CDR3 length: 17; V gene: TRBV20-1; D gene: TRBD2
CDR3 DNA: TGTGCCAGCAGGGGCCAGGGACAGGGTCACATGAAGACTGATGCTTTCTTT; CDR3 protein: CASRGQGQGHMKTDAFF; J gene: TRBJ1-1; clone size: NA; CDR3 length: 17; V gene: TRBV7-9; D gene: TRBD1
CDR3 DNA: TGTGCCACCAGCAGAGAAGGGAGCGAGCAGTACTTC; CDR3 protein: CATSREGSEQYF; J gene: TRBJ2-7; clone size: NA; CDR3 length: 12; V gene: TRBV15; D gene: NA
CDR3 DNA: TGCAGCGTTGACATCAGGGGGCTGAACACTGAAGCTTTCTTT; CDR3 protein: CSVDIRGLNTEAFF; J gene: TRBJ1-1; clone size: NA; CDR3 length: 14; V gene: TRBV29-1; D gene: TRBD1
CDR3 DNA: TGCAGTGCTGCCTTAGGACTAACCTACGAGCAGTACTTC; CDR3 protein: CSAALGLTYEQYF; J gene: TRBJ2-7; clone size: many; CDR3 length: 13; V gene: TRBV20-1; D gene: NA
CDR3 DNA: TGTGCCACCAGTGACCCGGGGGCGGGTCTAACAGATACGCAGTATTTT; CDR3 protein: CATSDPGAGLTDTQYF; J gene: TRBJ2-3; clone size: few; CDR3 length: 16; V gene: TRBV24-1; D gene: NA
CDR3 DNA: TGTGCCAGCACTACCTCAGGGGGTGCCCCCTACGAGCAGTACTTC; CDR3 protein: CASTTSGGAPYEQYF; J gene: TRBJ2-7; clone size: NA; CDR3 length: 15; V gene: TRBV6-1; D gene: TRBD1
CDR3 DNA: TGTGCCAGCTCACCGTTCGGCAGGGACCCCAACAATGAGCAGTTCTTC; CDR3 protein: CASSPFGRDPNNEQFF; J gene: TRBJ2-1; clone size: NA; CDR3 length: 16; V gene: TRBV18; D gene: NA
CDR3 DNA: TGCAGTGCTAGGGTGCTGCCCCGGGGGGCCTACGAGCAGTACTTC; CDR3 protein: CSARVLPRGAYEQYF; J gene: TRBJ2-7; clone size: many; CDR3 length: 15; V gene: TRBV20-1; D gene: TRBD2
CDR3 DNA: TGTGCCAGCAGTTTAAACTGGATCCGCAATGAGCAGTTCTTC; CDR3 protein: CASSLNWIRNEQFF; J gene: TRBJ2-1; clone size: few; CDR3 length: 14; V gene: TRBV12-3/TRBV12-4; D gene: NA
CDR3 DNA: TGCAGTGCTCCTTTAGCCGGGGAGCAGTTCTTC; CDR3 protein: CSAPLAGEQFF; J gene: TRBJ2-1; clone size: many; CDR3 length: 11; V gene: TRBV20-1; D gene: NA
CDR3 DNA: TGCAGTGCGAGGACTAGCGGGAGATACACCGGGGAGCTGTTTTTT; CDR3 protein: CSARTSGRYTGELFF; J gene: TRBJ2-2; clone size: many; CDR3 length: 15; V gene: TRBV20-1; D gene: TRBD2
CDR3 DNA: TGTGCCAGCAACCGAAGGACAGACCCGAACACTGAAGCTTTCTTT; CDR3 protein: CASNRRTDPNTEAFF; J gene: TRBJ1-1; clone size: many; CDR3 length: 15; V gene: TRBV27; D gene: NA
CDR3 DNA: TGTGCCAGCAGTGACTTCAGACAGGGAGGTTTGGGCTACACCTTC; CDR3 protein: CASSDFRQGGLGYTF; J gene: TRBJ1-2; clone size: few; CDR3 length: 15; V gene: TRBV2; D gene: TRBD1
CDR3 DNA: TGCAGTGCTAGGAAGACACCTAGCACAGATACGCAGTATTTT; CDR3 protein: CSARKTPSTDTQYF; J gene: TRBJ2-3; clone size: many; CDR3 length: 14; V gene: TRBV20-1; D gene: NA
CDR3 DNA: TGTGCCAGCATCAGACAAGTGGGTGAAAAACTGTTTTTT; CDR3 protein: CASIRQVGEKLFF; J gene: TRBJ1-4; clone size: many; CDR3 length: 13; V gene: TRBV11-2; D gene: NA
CDR3 DNA: TGTGCCAGCTCAACTGGGGACGGAGTTTGGGAGACCCAGTACTTC; CDR3 protein: CASSTGDGVWETQYF; J gene: TRBJ2-5; clone size: NA; CDR3 length: 15; V gene: TRBV18; D gene: NA
CDR3 DNA: TGTGCCAGTAGGGGACAGGGACTAGCGGGAGTCAGCTCCTACAATGAGCAGTTCTTC; CDR3 protein: CASRGQGLAGVSSYNEQFF; J gene: TRBJ2-1; clone size: few; CDR3 length: 19; V gene: TRBV19; D gene: TRBD2